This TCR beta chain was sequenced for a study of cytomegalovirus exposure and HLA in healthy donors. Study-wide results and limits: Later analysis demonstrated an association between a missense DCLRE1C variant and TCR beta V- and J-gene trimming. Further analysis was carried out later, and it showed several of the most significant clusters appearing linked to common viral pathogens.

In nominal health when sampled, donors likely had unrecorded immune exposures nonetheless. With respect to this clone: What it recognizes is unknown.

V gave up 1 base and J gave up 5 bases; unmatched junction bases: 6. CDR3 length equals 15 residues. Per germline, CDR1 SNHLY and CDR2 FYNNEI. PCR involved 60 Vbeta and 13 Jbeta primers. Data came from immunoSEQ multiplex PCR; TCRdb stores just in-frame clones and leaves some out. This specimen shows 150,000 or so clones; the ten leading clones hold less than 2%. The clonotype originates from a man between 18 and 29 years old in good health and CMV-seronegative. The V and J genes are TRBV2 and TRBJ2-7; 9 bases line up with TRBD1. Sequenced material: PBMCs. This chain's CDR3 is CASSEGDRVTDEQYF. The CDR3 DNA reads TGTGCCAGCAGTGAAGGGGACAGGGTTACCGACGAGCAGTACTTC.